The rows below give T cell receptor beta chains drawn from one sample of a study of CD4 and CD8 cells across lung adenocarcinoma regions. Each CDR3 protein gets one entry after TCRdb re-called the PCR reads with MiXCR. The sample holds about 20,000 distinct CDR3 sequences, more than 45% seen once. The sequenced sample was CD8+ T cells from the center of a lung tumor. The source of these receptors is a female donor with lung adenocarcinoma. The CD4 and CD8 labels of this study may be unreliable. The conserved cysteine and the conserved F or W are not part of the CDR3 here. The listing skips clone size in some rows; elsewhere it reads once, few, many or a size class.

TRBV27,.,TRBJ2-2,ASSLYRKNTGELF
TRBV11-3,.,TRBJ1-3,ASSVRQGSSGNTIY
TRBV27,.,TRBJ2-4,ASSFARGRAKNIQY
TRBV6-1,.,TRBJ2-5,ASAREETQY
TRBV2,once,.,ASSAQGRETQY
TRBV25-1,.,TRBJ2-4,ASSESAGGSYNEQY
TRBV7-7,many,TRBJ2-5,ASSLGGGPQETQY
TRBV6-5,few,TRBJ2-3,ASSYSRSSTDTQY
TRBV6-1,.,TRBJ2-1,ASQGGTGAYSSYNEQF
TRBV6-1,.,TRBJ2-5,ASTQRNEQY
TRBV12-3/TRBV12-4,many,TRBJ2-1,ASSLSIAGGPNEQF
TRBV11-2,many,TRBJ2-3,ASSLVGGADTQY
TRBV7-2,many,TRBJ2-2,ASSSRQYTGELF
TRBV6-1,.,.,ASSEFNRVKSHEQY
TRBV6-1,medium-sized,TRBJ2-1,ASSEVTSSGRS
TRBV6-1,many,TRBJ2-1,ATRRGDSYNEQF
TRBV15,few,.,ATSRDLGSGAQETQY
TRBV30,.,.,AWTEGLAGVREQY
TRBV27,.,TRBJ2-1,ASLTRLAGVGYNEQF
TRBV6-2/TRBV6-3,.,TRBJ1-1,ASSKTGNTEAF
TRBV11-2,.,.,ASISLGGTGSYKQY
TRBV20-1,.,TRBJ2-1,SATPGGPNNEQF
TRBV6-1,many,TRBJ2-1,ASTGLAGSYNEQF
TRBV10-3,once,TRBJ2-7,AIKRTGGANEQY
TRBV10-3,.,TRBJ2-4,AIRASGLGATDIQY
TRBV6-6,many,TRBJ2-1,AGGLGNNEQF
TRBV27,.,TRBJ2-4,ARGNGGRDKDIQY
TRBV7-7,many,TRBJ2-1,ASGNGGHNEQF
TRBV29-1,.,TRBJ2-3,SVSPGPARDTQY
TRBV6-5,few,TRBJ2-1,ASSYGSGGPGEQF
TRBV12-3/TRBV12-4,.,TRBJ2-1,ASSFNTDEQF
TRBV6-2/TRBV6-3,.,TRBJ1-2,ASSYLTGDYGYT
TRBV10-2,.,TRBJ1-2,ASSVPGYGYT
TRBV6-1,.,TRBJ1-2,ASIDVRQGNYGYT
TRBV5-1,.,TRBJ2-5,ASRDPSGGAETQY
TRBV5-1,once,TRBJ2-1,ASSWNLEGLRSSYNEQF
TRBV7-2,many,TRBJ1-2,ASSPTLIQGNYGYT
TRBV6-5,once,TRBJ2-5,ASSYGAAAQETQY
TRBV6-1,few,TRBJ2-1,ASSEPQGYNEQF
TRBV6-1,.,TRBJ2-5,ASSEPAFQETQY
TRBV7-2,.,.,ASSQGEGAGEQY
TRBV7-6,.,TRBJ2-1,ASSRTDYYNEQF
TRBV10-3,.,TRBJ2-3,AISDRANTETQY
TRBV6-1,few,TRBJ2-5,ASSEASGRAEG
TRBV6-1,.,TRBJ2-3,ASQYSGSTDTQY
TRBV6-1,.,.,ASSETGAYEQY
TRBV10-1,.,TRBJ2-5,ASSEEGAGETQY
TRBV6-1,.,TRBJ2-1,ASRTGQRSSYDEQF
TRBV6-1,.,TRBJ1-4,ASSTTENEKLF
TRBV20-1,.,TRBJ2-3,SAMVGDTQY
TRBV27,medium-sized,TRBJ1-4,ASSRGGTGDEKLF
TRBV12-3/TRBV12-4,.,TRBJ2-2,ASSSPGQVITGELF
TRBV7-2,.,TRBJ2-3,ASSAAGGDTQY
TRBV6-2/TRBV6-3,many,TRBJ2-3,ASSYPSGWTDTQY
TRBV11-2,.,TRBJ2-5,ASSSSSSGSETQY